The 15 T cell receptor beta chains reported below all come from one sample, sequenced in a study of PD-L1 blockade in urothelial cancer. Time point defined: pretreatment peripheral blood. Using immunoSEQ multiplex PCR, the repertoire was profiled, and TCRdb retains in-frame clones only, with some absent. The table shows approximately 90,000 clones, with 85% to 90% occurring only once. The sample was PBMCs, taken around atezolizumab (anti-PD-L1) treatment. Every receptor here comes from a man aged 55 to 70 with urothelial cancer.

The V call is TRBV27, the J call TRBJ2-7, with 8 nucleotides matching TRBD2. CDR1 is MNHEY and CDR2 is SMNVEV in the germline V gene (reference sequence). This CDR3 has 17 residues. J gave up 6 bases and V 5 bases, and 18 bases lay outside the gene matches. CDR3 sequence: CASSPYSTTSALGEQYF. CDR3 DNA sequence: TGTGCCAGCAGTCCATATTCAACGACTAGCGCCTTAGGCGAGCAGTACTTC.

This clone was recorded a few times. The rearrangement uses TRBV6-5 and TRBJ2-5; D is possibly TRBD1 (5 bases). CDR1 and CDR2 from the germline V gene are MNHEY and SVGAGI. With 2 bases removed from V and 5 bases from J, the gap between germline ends came to 12 bases. The length of the CDR3 is 14 residues. CDR3 nucleotide sequence: TGTGCCAGCAGTTACGGCAGGGCAGATGAGACCCAGTACTTC. Translated: CASSYGRADETQYF.

This clone was counted a few times. The J gene is TRBJ1-1, the V gene TRBV7-9; a weak D match, TRBD1 (5 bases). Trimming took off 7 bases at V and 7 bases at J, with 13 bases between the two ends. Per the germline V gene, CDR1 is SEHNR and CDR2 is FQNEAQ (reference sequence). This CDR3 is 12 amino acids long. The DNA of the CDR3 is TGTGCCAGCAATAAGGAGGGACTTGAAGCTTTCTTT. This encodes CASNKEGLEAFF.

This clone came up once. CDR3 nucleotide sequence: TGTGCCATCAGCCCGGGGGGCCTCTATAATTCACCCCTCCACTTT. Protein sequence: CAISPGGLYNSPLHF. V gene TRBV10-3 combines with J gene TRBJ1-6, with D perhaps matching TRBD1 (6 bases). CDR1 ENHRY and CDR2 SYGVKD come from the germline V gene. Trimming cost V 6 bases and J 3 bases, with 12 bases left between them. This CDR3 is built from 15 residues.

This clone was observed a single time. This rearrangement joins TRBV29-1 to TRBJ1-4; 7 positions agree with TRBD1. The germline V gene has CDR1 SQVTM and CDR2 ANQGSEA. Trimming took 0 bases from V and 6 from J; bases not matched to a gene: 10. There are 16 residues in the CDR3. CDR3 residues: CSVEDGVGRGDEKLFF. The DNA for the CDR3 is TGCAGCGTTGAAGACGGCGTGGGCAGGGGGGATGAAAAACTGTTTTTT.

The chain couples TRBV7-9 to TRBJ1-6, with D possibly matching TRBD1 (6 bases). The CDR3 has 14 residues. Germline CDR1 and CDR2: SEHNR and FQNEAQ (reference sequence). Trimming shortened V by 4 bases and J by 7 bases, and 11 bases separated the two germline ends. The CDR3 DNA follows: TGTGCCAGCAGCTCGACTACAGGGAATTCACCCCTCCACTTT. It specifies CASSSTTGNSPLHF.

The chain recombines TRBV7-3 with TRBJ2-1; D perhaps matches TRBD2 (6 bases). The germline V gene has CDR1 SGHTA and CDR2 FQGTGA. The V and J ends lost 5 bases and 9 bases respectively, with 14 bases between them. The CDR3 totals 13 residues. The CDR3 protein is CASSPGPGSEQFF. The DNA for the CDR3 is TGTGCCAGCAGCCCGGGACCCGGGAGTGAGCAGTTCTTC.

The chain joins TRBV7-3 to TRBJ2-7; D may be TRBD2 (5 bases). CDR1 and CDR2 from the germline V gene are SGHTA and FQGTGA. The CDR3 is 15 amino acids. Trimming left V 3 bases short and J 3 bases short, with 15 bases between. The CDR3 bases are TGTGCCAGCAGCTTTGGGAGAGCCGGCTACTACGAGCAGTACTTC. Its protein is CASSFGRAGYYEQYF. The variable domain in full, completed from reference TRBV7-3 and TRBJ2-7, reads GAGVSQTPSNKVTEKGKYVELRCDPISGHTALYWYRQSLGQGPEFLIYFQGTGAADDSGLPNDRFFAVRPEGSVSTLKIQRTERGDSAVYLCASSFGRAGYYEQYFGPGTRLTVT.

The chain is built from TRBV7-5 and TRBJ2-1; the table calls TRBD1, which could not be checked here. TRBV7-5 is a pseudogene locus. The CDR3 totals 16 residues. The CDR3 loop reads CARSFKGASSYNEQFF. DNA of the CDR3: TGTGCCAGAAGCTTCAAGGGGGCGAGCTCCTACAATGAGCAGTTCTTC.

This clone has only a few counts. CDR3 in DNA: TGCGCCAGCACCAATTCACAGGGTAGACAGCCCCAGCATTTT. Protein sequence: CASTNSQGRQPQHF. The rearrangement joins TRBV10-2 to TRBJ1-5; D is possibly TRBD1 (6 bases). The CDR3 totals 14 residues. Trimming took off 7 bases at V and 7 bases at J, with 17 bases between the two ends. Germline V lookup: CDR1 WSHSY, CDR2 SAAADI.

The chain is built from TRBV4-1 and TRBJ2-1; 9 bases match TRBD2. The CDR3 consists of 18 residues. CDR1 MGHRA and CDR2 YSYEKL come from the germline V gene. V lost 0 bases, J lost 6 bases, and 12 bases stayed unmatched. The CDR3 coding sequence is TGCGCCAGCAGCCAAGATCGGGCGGGGGGGCCAATTTCCAATGAGCAGTTCTTC. Translation gives CASSQDRAGGPISNEQFF.

This clone counts as medium-sized (0.01 to 0.1%). At one boundary the junction diverges from the germline segment, which might be a read error. The chain is built from TRBV28 and TRBJ2-3; D might be TRBD2 (6 bases). Germline V gives CDR1 MDHEN, CDR2 SYDVKM. This CDR3 has 12 residues. The DNA of the CDR3 is TGTGCCAGCAGTTTAGAATTTGGGACTTCGGATTTT. Protein: CASSLEFGTSDF.

The chain couples TRBV4-1 to TRBJ2-3; D might be TRBD2 (7 bases). This CDR3 has 17 residues. The ends were cut back, 3 bases at V and 2 bases at J, with 18 bases in the middle. From germline, CDR1 is MGHRA and CDR2 YSYEKL. The CDR3 bases are TGCGCCAGCAGCCAGGAGGGGTCGGCGGGGGCCACAGATACGCAGTATTTT. This gives the protein CASSQEGSAGATDTQYF.

V gene TRBV4-1 combines with J gene TRBJ2-7; tentatively, D is TRBD2 (6 bases). Trimming stripped 4 bases from V and 2 bases from J, with 15 bases between. This CDR3 contains 15 residues. Germline CDR1 is MGHRA and CDR2 is YSYEKL. CDR3: CASSLTGTLTYEQYF. DNA of the CDR3: TGCGCCAGCAGCCTCACCGGGACTTTAACCTACGAGCAGTACTTC.

In DNA form, the CDR3 reads TGTGCCAGCAGCTTGCAGGGGGCCGAGAGGACCCAGTACTTC. The encoded protein is CASSLQGAERTQYF. The V call is TRBV11-1, the J call TRBJ2-5; 8 bases line up with TRBD1. J gave up 7 bases and V 3 bases, and 7 bases lay outside the gene matches. CDR3 length: 14 residues. CDR1 and CDR2 from the germline V gene are SGHAT and FQDESV (reference sequence).